This is a list of T cell receptor beta chains from one sample in a study of response to subunit inactivated influenza vaccine. One entry per CDR3 protein, called by TCRdb with MiXCR from the RT-PCR reads. This sample yields about 800,000 distinct CDR3 sequences, of which around 20% are seen a single time; about 10% belongs to the top ten. The sample in question was PBMCs from blood, obtained 5 days after vaccination. The receptors stem from a man between 50 and 59 years old who received an inactivated influenza vaccine. Both conserved end residues are part of each CDR3. A D gene is named only where the DNA matches it firmly. The size entry is marked missing in some rows and otherwise reads once, few, many or a size class.

d_gene: -; v_gene: TRBV20-1; abundance: few; j_gene: TRBJ1-5; CDR3aa: CSASDRDSNQPQHF; CDR3nt: TGCAGTGCCAGCGACAGAGATAGCAATCAGCCCCAGCATTTT
d_gene: -; v_gene: TRBV12-3/TRBV12-4; abundance: -; j_gene: TRBJ1-2; CDR3aa: CASGRARMRNYGYTF; CDR3nt: TGTGCCAGCGGCCGCGCCAGGATGAGGAACTATGGCTACACCTTC
d_gene: -; v_gene: TRBV20-1; abundance: -; j_gene: TRBJ2-7; CDR3aa: CSAEAVPGSYEQYF; CDR3nt: TGCAGTGCTGAAGCGGTTCCCGGATCGTACGAGCAGTACTTC
d_gene: TRBD1; v_gene: TRBV6-1; abundance: many; j_gene: TRBJ1-5; CDR3aa: CASSTGGGRQPQHF; CDR3nt: TGTGCCAGCAGCACGGGAGGGGGCAGGCAGCCCCAGCATTTT
d_gene: -; v_gene: TRBV20-1; abundance: few; j_gene: TRBJ2-2; CDR3aa: CSASGALTNTGELFF; CDR3nt: TGCAGTGCTAGCGGGGCCCTGACGAACACCGGGGAGCTGTTTTTT
d_gene: TRBD2; v_gene: TRBV30; abundance: -; j_gene: TRBJ2-3; CDR3aa: CAWSSLGGGTTDTQYF; CDR3nt: TGTGCCTGGAGTTCTTTGGGCGGGGGGACCACAGATACGCAGTATTTT
d_gene: -; v_gene: TRBV27; abundance: few; j_gene: TRBJ2-2; CDR3aa: CASSFSYTGELFF; CDR3nt: TGTGCCAGCAGTTTCAGTTACACCGGGGAGCTGTTTTTT
d_gene: -; v_gene: TRBV20-1; abundance: many; j_gene: TRBJ2-2; CDR3aa: CSASGVTNTGELFF; CDR3nt: TGCAGTGCTAGCGGGGTTACGAACACCGGGGAGCTGTTTTTT
d_gene: TRBD1; v_gene: TRBV20-1; abundance: many; j_gene: TRBJ1-4; CDR3aa: CSATDRGEKLFF; CDR3nt: TGCAGTGCTACGGACAGGGGTGAAAAACTGTTTTTT
d_gene: TRBD1; v_gene: TRBV4-3; abundance: -; j_gene: TRBJ2-7; CDR3aa: CASSQDAGGFLYEQYF; CDR3nt: TGCGCCAGCAGCCAAGATGCAGGGGGCTTTTTATACGAGCAGTACTTC
d_gene: -; v_gene: TRBV24-1; abundance: -; j_gene: TRBJ2-3; CDR3aa: CATSDFRPIRGTDTQYF; CDR3nt: TGTGCCACCAGTGATTTTCGGCCCATCAGGGGCACAGATACGCAGTATTTT
d_gene: -; v_gene: TRBV7-2; abundance: -; j_gene: TRBJ1-3; CDR3aa: CASSRGISGNTIYF; CDR3nt: TGTGCCAGCAGCCGGGGGATCTCTGGAAACACCATATATTTT
d_gene: -; v_gene: TRBV10-3; abundance: few; j_gene: TRBJ2-1; CDR3aa: CAIWSPSYNEQFF; CDR3nt: TGTGCCATCTGGAGCCCCTCTTACAATGAGCAGTTCTTC
d_gene: -; v_gene: TRBV7-8; abundance: few; j_gene: TRBJ2-3; CDR3aa: CASSPDDRTSDTQYF; CDR3nt: TGTGCCAGCAGCCCAGACGACAGAACTTCAGATACGCAGTATTTT
d_gene: TRBD2; v_gene: TRBV28; abundance: -; j_gene: TRBJ2-5; CDR3aa: CASSPYLAAGETQYF; CDR3nt: TGTGCCAGCAGTCCATACCTAGCGGCGGGAGAGACCCAGTACTTC
d_gene: -; v_gene: TRBV7-3; abundance: -; j_gene: TRBJ2-1; CDR3aa: CASSLGWQEQFF; CDR3nt: TGTGCCAGCAGCTTAGGATGGCAAGAGCAGTTCTTC
d_gene: -; v_gene: TRBV6-2/TRBV6-3; abundance: once; j_gene: TRBJ2-5; CDR3aa: CASRSWKGPKWETQYF; CDR3nt: TGTGCCAGCCGTAGTTGGAAAGGACCAAAGTGGGAGACCCAGTACTTC
d_gene: TRBD2; v_gene: TRBV6-2/TRBV6-3; abundance: -; j_gene: TRBJ2-1; CDR3aa: CASSYFSGPVNSGRAFNEQFF; CDR3nt: TGTGCCAGCAGTTACTTTTCAGGTCCGGTGAATAGCGGGAGGGCTTTCAATGAGCAGTTCTTC
d_gene: -; v_gene: TRBV30; abundance: -; j_gene: TRBJ2-5; CDR3aa: CAWSVLRRETQYF; CDR3nt: TGTGCCTGGAGTGTACTCAGAAGGGAGACCCAGTACTTC
d_gene: -; v_gene: TRBV9; abundance: -; j_gene: TRBJ2-1; CDR3aa: CASSSARLNEQFF; CDR3nt: TGTGCCAGCAGCTCCGCCCGGCTCAATGAGCAGTTCTTC
d_gene: -; v_gene: TRBV12-3/TRBV12-4; abundance: -; j_gene: TRBJ2-1; CDR3aa: CASSFLQGTYNEQFF; CDR3nt: TGTGCCAGCAGTTTCCTCCAGGGAACCTACAATGAGCAGTTCTTC
d_gene: -; v_gene: TRBV11-2; abundance: many; j_gene: TRBJ2-5; CDR3aa: CASSSIYNKQETQYF; CDR3nt: TGTGCCAGCAGCTCGATCTATAACAAACAAGAGACCCAGTACTTC
d_gene: -; v_gene: TRBV6-5; abundance: -; j_gene: TRBJ2-3; CDR3aa: CASSYRGGTVTQYF; CDR3nt: TGTGCCAGCAGTTACCGGGGCGGGACCGTTACGCAGTATTTT
d_gene: -; v_gene: TRBV20-1; abundance: -; j_gene: TRBJ2-7; CDR3aa: CSASPLGGPPYEQYF; CDR3nt: TGCAGTGCTTCCCCCCTGGGGGGACCTCCCTACGAGCAGTACTTC
d_gene: TRBD2; v_gene: TRBV7-9; abundance: few; j_gene: TRBJ2-1; CDR3aa: CASSLLSSGTGEQFF; CDR3nt: TGTGCCAGCAGCTTATTGTCTAGCGGGACCGGTGAGCAGTTCTTC
d_gene: TRBD2; v_gene: TRBV5-1; abundance: few; j_gene: TRBJ2-3; CDR3aa: CASSLGLAGVGTDTQYF; CDR3nt: TGCGCCAGCAGCTTGGGCCTAGCGGGAGTTGGGACAGATACGCAGTATTTT
d_gene: -; v_gene: TRBV9; abundance: few; j_gene: TRBJ2-3; CDR3aa: CASSGVGGALSDTQYF; CDR3nt: TGTGCCAGCAGCGGGGTGGGGGGGGCACTCTCTGATACGCAGTATTTT
d_gene: -; v_gene: TRBV3-1; abundance: once; j_gene: TRBJ2-1; CDR3aa: CASSQAAIWHNEQFF; CDR3nt: TGTGCCAGCAGCCAAGCGGCCATCTGGCACAATGAGCAGTTCTTC